This is a list of T cell receptor beta chains from one sample in a study of cytomegalovirus exposure and HLA in healthy donors. The repertoire was sequenced with immunoSEQ multiplex PCR; TCRdb's copy has only in-frame clones and lacks some. The sample lists roughly 150,000 clones, about 70% seen once, with under 2.5% in the top ten. Sequenced sample: PBMCs. These receptors all stem from a woman aged 55-69 years in good health and CMV-seropositive. CDR3s include the opening cysteine and the closing phenylalanine or tryptophan. A D gene is named only where the DNA matches it firmly. Rows may omit the clone size; those that give it use once, few, many or a size class.

j_call clone_size d_call v_call cdr3_aa cdr3_nt
TRBJ1-2 . . TRBV19 CASSTAAGRSYGYTF TGTGCCAGTAGCACCGCCGCGGGACGCTCCTATGGCTACACCTTC
TRBJ1-2 . . TRBV5-1 CASSSSSLTVYGYTF TGCGCCAGCAGCTCATCATCCCTCACGGTCTATGGCTACACCTTC
TRBJ2-2 . TRBD1 TRBV5-1 CASSPGTGIAGELFF TGCGCCAGCAGCCCAGGGACAGGGATCGCCGGGGAGCTGTTTTTT
TRBJ1-2 once TRBD1 TRBV19 CATMDRVNFGYTF TGTGCCACCATGGACAGGGTCAACTTTGGCTACACCTTC
TRBJ1-1 . . TRBV29-1 CSVGGRVRPEAFF TGCAGCGTTGGGGGCAGGGTGCGCCCTGAAGCTTTCTTT
TRBJ2-1 . TRBD2 TRBV5-4 CASSLAGGAYNEQFF TGTGCCAGCAGCTTAGCGGGAGGGGCCTACAATGAGCAGTTCTTC
TRBJ2-1 . . TRBV7-8 CASSFTLGGNYNEQFF TGTGCCAGCAGCTTTACACTTGGCGGGAACTACAATGAGCAGTTCTTC
TRBJ1-2 . . TRBV2 CASSAFQGNYGYTF TGTGCCAGCAGTGCCTTTCAGGGGAACTATGGCTACACCTTC
TRBJ2-7 few TRBD1 TRBV28 CASKGAQGQSYEQYF TGTGCCAGCAAAGGAGCCCAGGGACAGAGCTACGAGCAGTACTTC
TRBJ1-1 . . TRBV25-1 CASRDAGVNTEAFF TGTGCCAGCCGGGACGCAGGGGTAAATACTGAAGCTTTCTTT
TRBJ2-1 . . TRBV5-1 CASSLGSGGNEQFF TGCGCCAGCAGCTTGGGGTCCGGGGGCAATGAGCAGTTCTTC
TRBJ1-4 . . TRBV7-2 CASSLQASVEKLFF TGTGCCAGCAGCTTACAGGCGTCCGTTGAAAAACTGTTTTTT
TRBJ2-7 . TRBD2 TRBV6-5 CASSYSPSGSRYEQYF TGTGCCAGCAGTTACTCCCCTAGCGGGAGTCGTTACGAGCAGTACTTC
TRBJ2-5 . TRBD1 TRBV5-4 CASSPLQGAVQETQYF TGTGCCAGCAGCCCCCTACAGGGGGCCGTACAAGAGACCCAGTACTTC
TRBJ2-7 . . TRBV6-5 CASRRHRTYEQYF TGTGCCAGCAGGCGTCACAGGACCTACGAGCAGTACTTC
TRBJ2-1 . TRBD2 TRBV19 CASSIGGLAGGREQFF TGTGCCAGTAGTATCGGGGGGTTAGCGGGAGGGCGTGAGCAGTTCTTC
TRBJ2-2 . . TRBV9 CASSDRVSTGELFF TGTGCCAGCAGCGACAGGGTTTCCACCGGGGAGCTGTTTTTT
TRBJ2-1 . TRBD2 TRBV19 CASSSGRETNEQFF TGTGCCAGTAGTAGCGGGAGGGAGACGAATGAGCAGTTCTTC
TRBJ1-4 . TRBD1 TRBV19 CASSISGQVINEKLFF TGTGCCAGTAGTATCTCGGGACAGGTGATTAATGAAAAACTGTTTTTT
TRBJ1-2 few TRBD1 TRBV5-6 CASSIQGEKEGYTF TGTGCCAGCAGCATACAGGGGGAGAAAGAAGGCTACACCTTC
TRBJ2-1 . TRBD2 TRBV28 CASTTSGIGNEQFF TGTGCCAGCACGACTAGCGGAATAGGAAATGAGCAGTTCTTC
TRBJ2-5 once . TRBV10-3 CAIKGLEETQYF TGTGCCATCAAGGGGCTAGAAGAGACCCAGTACTTC
TRBJ2-1 few . TRBV5-4 CASSLTTDSYNEQFF TGTGCCAGCAGCTTAACGACAGACTCCTACAATGAGCAGTTCTTC
TRBJ2-1 . TRBD2 TRBV14 CASSKRTSTEQFF TGTGCCAGCAGCAAACGGACTAGCACCGAGCAGTTCTTC
TRBJ2-7 . TRBD2 TRBV18 CASSPFLGRDYEQYF TGTGCCAGCTCACCATTCCTTGGGAGGGACTACGAGCAGTACTTC
TRBJ1-1 . . TRBV5-1 CASTIDTLNTEAFF TGCGCCAGTACGATTGACACTCTGAACACTGAAGCTTTCTTT
TRBJ1-1 . . TRBV25-1 CASSAYTEAFF TGTGCCAGCAGTGCCTACACTGAAGCTTTCTTT
TRBJ1-1 . TRBD1 TRBV6-5 CASSYSPGQVNTEAFF TGTGCCAGCAGTTACTCCCCGGGACAGGTGAACACTGAAGCTTTCTTT
TRBJ1-2 . TRBD1 TRBV5-4 CASRQDRGSFYGYTF TGTGCCAGCAGACAGGACAGGGGATCCTTCTATGGCTACACCTTC
TRBJ2-1 . . TRBV25-1 CASSDGSINNEQFF TGTGCCAGCAGTGATGGTAGTATCAACAATGAGCAGTTCTTC
TRBJ1-1 . TRBD1 TRBV6-1 CALQGNLNTEAFF TGTGCCTTACAGGGGAATTTGAACACTGAAGCTTTCTTT
TRBJ1-4 few TRBD1 TRBV28 CASSSGGAGGEKLFF TGTGCCAGCAGTTCCGGGGGGGCAGGGGGGGAAAAACTGTTTTTT
TRBJ2-1 . . TRBV11-3 CASSLEQGLEQFF TGTGCCAGCAGCTTAGAGCAGGGGTTGGAGCAGTTCTTC
TRBJ1-2 . . TRBV6-1 CASTGTSYGYTF TGTGCCAGCACGGGAACTTCGTATGGCTACACCTTC
TRBJ1-1 . . TRBV20-1 CSAGRDTEAFF TGCAGTGCTGGACGGGATACTGAAGCTTTCTTT
TRBJ1-4 few TRBD1 TRBV6-1 CASSADRARNEKLFF TGTGCCAGCAGTGCCGACAGGGCTAGGAATGAAAAACTGTTTTTT
TRBJ2-6 . TRBD2 TRBV18 CASSRAGLADSGANVLTF TGTGCCAGCTCCAGGGCGGGACTAGCGGACTCTGGGGCCAACGTCCTGACTTTC